The text below deals with one TCR beta chain. As handled by the study authors: The assay estimated nucleated cells by amplifying reference gene primers. Assay used: immunoSEQ multiplex PCR; TCRdb lists only in-frame clones, some missing. The V and J calls and clone size come from that table; D and trimming were worked out from the DNA. The data show some 27,000 clones, roughly 85% seen once. The sample comes from a study of blood T cell repertoires in COVID-19. For the study at large: PBMCs, B-cell-depleted T cells, or T cells were the source of the cDNA or gDNA that made up the material.

This CDR3 is built from 15 residues. Germline CDR1 is SGHVS and CDR2 is FNYEAQ. J gave up 2 bases and V 5 bases, and 3 bases lay outside the gene matches. This clonotype was obtained from a human donor in a cohort sampled during active COVID-19. The chain employs TRBV7-6 and TRBJ2-1; 10 positions agree with TRBD2. Sequenced material: peripheral blood. The CDR3 DNA reads TGTGCCAGCAGCACCGGGACTAGCGCCTACAATGAGCAGTTCTTC. This gives the protein CASSTGTSAYNEQFF.